Shown below are 8 T cell receptor beta chains from a single sample sequenced in a study of memory CD4+ T cells and cytomegalovirus serostatus. Profiling relied on immunoSEQ multiplex PCR, and the TCRdb table lists in-frame clones only, not all of them. Here the sample spans roughly 40,000 clones, approximately 81% being singletons. The sort gate was single viable CD3+CD4+CD8-CD45RO+ cells for memory CD4+ T cells. The sample taken for sequencing was memory CD4+ T cells from blood. The receptors were sampled from an adult in good health and CMV-seronegative.

There are a few counts of this clone. This chain uses TRBV2 with TRBJ2-4; D uncertain. This CDR3 region has 13 residues. V was trimmed by 6 bases and J by 0 bases, leaving 6 bases between them. Germline lookup yields CDR1 SNHLY and CDR2 FYNNEI. In DNA, the CDR3 is TGTGCCAGCAGGCGACTAGCCAAAAACATTCAGTACTTC. As protein: CASRRLAKNIQYF.

CDR3 in DNA: TGTGCCATCCGGGGACAGGGCAACATGAACACTGAAGCTTTCTTT. Residues: CAIRGQGNMNTEAFF. The genes are TRBV10-3 and TRBJ1-1; the match to TRBD1 covers 9 bases. From germline, CDR1 is ENHRY and CDR2 SYGVKD. V lost 8 bases to trimming and J lost 0 bases; unmatched junction nucleotides: 7. The CDR3 runs 15 residues.

The rearrangement links TRBV6-1 to TRBJ2-3, with D possibly TRBD2 on 7 matching bases. Trimming pared 9 bases from V and 0 bases from J, leaving 13 bases between. CDR1 is MNHNS, CDR2 SASEGT, per germline. There are 14 residues in the CDR3. The CDR3 bases are TGTGCCAGTAGTCGGGGGGCTAGCACAGATACGCAGTATTTT. It translates to CASSRGASTDTQYF.

V gene TRBV2 combines with J gene TRBJ2-5; 7 bases fit TRBD2. CDR1 and CDR2 from the germline V gene are SNHLY and FYNNEI. After removal of 2 bases from V and 1 base from J, the junction contained 1 base not matched to a gene. The CDR3 has 14 amino acids. The DNA for the CDR3 is TGTGCCAGCAGTGAATGGGAGGGCCAAGAGACCCAGTACTTC. Protein sequence: CASSEWEGQETQYF. The full variable domain, its missing parts supplied by reference TRBV2 and TRBJ2-5, is EPEVTQTPSHQVTQMGQEVILRCVPISNHLYFYWYRQILGQKVEFLVSFYNNEISEKSEIFDDQFSVERPDGSNFTLKIRSTKLEDSAMYFCASSEWEGQETQYFGPGTRLLVL.

The chain employs TRBV19 and TRBJ1-5, with a possible D match to TRBD1 (5 bases). V was trimmed by 5 bases and J by 7 bases, leaving 9 bases between them. The CDR3 loop spans 12 amino acids. The V gene's germline CDR1 is LNHDA and CDR2 SQIVND (reference sequence). This CDR3 reads CASSPHRQPQHF. The DNA of the CDR3 is TGTGCCAGTAGTCCGCACAGGCAGCCCCAGCATTTT.

The chain is built from TRBV2 and TRBJ2-7; D remains unclear. The V gene's germline CDR1 is SNHLY and CDR2 FYNNEI. Trimming pared 4 bases from V and 3 bases from J, leaving 13 bases between. The CDR3 contains 14 residues. CDR3 region: CASSVWAIDYEQYF. The CDR3 DNA reads TGTGCCAGCAGTGTATGGGCAATAGACTACGAGCAGTACTTC.

This clone was seen more than once but under ten times. The chain combines TRBV29-1 with TRBJ2-7; 13 bases are a match to TRBD2. The V segment lost 6 bases and the J segment 5 bases; nucleotides outside the gene matches: 1. The CDR3 contains 12 residues. From germline, CDR1 is SQVTM and CDR2 ANQGSEA. CDR3: CSVGTSGNEQYF. CDR3 DNA: TGCAGCGTCGGGACTAGCGGGAACGAGCAGTACTTC.

The chain combines TRBV2 with TRBJ2-5; perhaps TRBD2 as D (6 bases). The germline V and J ends were trimmed by 4 bases and 4 bases, with 10 bases remaining between them. Germline assignment: CDR1 SNHLY and CDR2 FYNNEI. The CDR3 covers 13 residues. The CDR3 here is CASSVVEGETQYF. CDR3 in DNA: TGTGCCAGCAGTGTTGTGGAGGGAGAGACCCAGTACTTC.